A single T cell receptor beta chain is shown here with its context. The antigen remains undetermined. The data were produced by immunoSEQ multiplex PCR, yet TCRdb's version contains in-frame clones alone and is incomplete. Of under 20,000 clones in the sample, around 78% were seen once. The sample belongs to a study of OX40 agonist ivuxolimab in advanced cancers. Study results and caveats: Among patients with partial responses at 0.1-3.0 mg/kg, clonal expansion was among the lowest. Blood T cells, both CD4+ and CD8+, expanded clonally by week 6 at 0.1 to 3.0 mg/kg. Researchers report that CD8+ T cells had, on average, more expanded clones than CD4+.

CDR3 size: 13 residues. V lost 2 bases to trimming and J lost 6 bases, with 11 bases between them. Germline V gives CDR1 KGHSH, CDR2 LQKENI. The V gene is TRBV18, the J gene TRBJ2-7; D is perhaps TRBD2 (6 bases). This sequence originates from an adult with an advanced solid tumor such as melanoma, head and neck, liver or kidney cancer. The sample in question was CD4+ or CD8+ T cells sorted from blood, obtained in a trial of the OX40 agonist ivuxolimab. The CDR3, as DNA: TGTGCCAGCTCACCATATGGGGACTCCGAGCAGTACTTC. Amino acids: CASSPYGDSEQYF.